The 19 T cell receptor beta chains below were found in one sample sequenced in a study of T cell responses to AZD1222 COVID-19 vaccine. Here immunoSEQ multiplex PCR was the method, and the copy in TCRdb shows in-frame clones only, minus some. The sample has around 140,000 clones; 89% are singletons. Sequencing used peripheral blood, obtained on day 0 of AZD1222 vaccination. These receptors all stem from an adult in good health.

The V call is TRBV5-4, the J call TRBJ1-1; D gene uncertain. Trimming shortened V by 4 bases and J by 6 bases, and 13 bases separated the two germline ends. Germline assignment: CDR1 SGHNT and CDR2 YYREEE (reference sequence). This CDR3 is 13 amino acids long. The CDR3 DNA reads as TGTGCCAGCAGCCCCCCTCCGGGCTCTGAAGCTTTCTTT. The encoded protein is CASSPPPGSEAFF.

The J gene is TRBJ1-4, the V gene TRBV15; D unresolved. The ends were cut back, 1 base at V and 7 bases at J, with 1 base in the middle. Germline assignment: CDR1 LNHNV and CDR2 YYDKDF (reference sequence). The CDR3 spans 11 residues. The CDR3 DNA reads TGTGCCACCAGCAGAGTTGAAAAACTGTTTTTT. Protein sequence: CATSRVEKLFF.

The rearrangement links TRBV18 to TRBJ2-3; no firm D call. The CDR3 runs to 12 residues. Trimming removed 6 bases from V and 2 bases from J, with 6 bases in between. Per the germline V gene, CDR1 is KGHSH and CDR2 is LQKENI. The CDR3 sequence: CASSSYTDTQYF. CDR3 coding DNA: TGTGCCAGCTCCTCATACACAGATACGCAGTATTTT.

V is TRBV6-5 and J is TRBJ1-3; no clear D gene. The CDR3 length is 15 residues. V gave up 3 bases and J gave up 4 bases, with 13 bases separating them. Germline V gene data show CDR1 as MNHEY and CDR2 as SVGAGI. The CDR3 reads CASSYSRAGGNTIYF. The DNA of the CDR3 is TGTGCCAGCAGTTATTCTAGGGCCGGGGGAAACACCATATATTTT.

This clone was counted a single time. The J gene is TRBJ1-5, the V gene TRBV19; TRBD1 agrees at 10 bases. The CDR3 extends over 15 amino acids. The V gene end was trimmed by 6 bases and the J gene end by 4 bases; junction bases not matched to a gene: 6. Germline CDR1 is LNHDA and CDR2 is SQIVND (reference sequence). In DNA form, the CDR3 reads TGTGCCAGTAGGACAGGGGGCGGGGGTAATCAGCCCCAGCATTTT. Amino acid sequence: CASRTGGGGNQPQHF.

The chain has TRBV4-1 and TRBJ1-2; the match to TRBD1 covers 7 bases. After removal of 0 bases from V and 5 bases from J, the junction contained 9 bases not matched to a gene. This CDR3 region has 16 residues. Germline CDR1 MGHRA, CDR2 YSYEKL. CDR3 sequence: CASSQDGRGRLYGYTF. DNA for the CDR3: TGCGCCAGCAGCCAAGATGGAAGGGGGCGCTTGTATGGCTACACCTTC.

The chain uses TRBV3-1 (or the pseudogene TRBV3-2) and TRBJ2-7, with D possibly TRBD1 on 6 matching bases. V gave up 4 bases and J gave up 4 bases, with 11 bases separating them. Germline V CDR1 and CDR2: LGHDT, YNNKEL (reference sequence). The CDR3 has 13 amino acids. The CDR3 nucleotides read TGTGCCAGCAGCCGCGGACAGTTTTACGAGCAGTACTTC. Residues: CASSRGQFYEQYF.

This sequence joins TRBV6-5 and TRBJ2-3; TRBD1 aligns across 7 bases. There are 15 residues in the CDR3. The ends lost 6 bases at V and 0 bases at J; junction bases unmatched: 6. The germline V gene has CDR1 MNHEY and CDR2 SVGAGI. In DNA form, the CDR3 reads TGTGCCAGCAGCCCCGACAGGGACAGCACAGATACGCAGTATTTT. It translates to CASSPDRDSTDTQYF.

The genes are TRBV27 and TRBJ1-5, with 8 positions matching TRBD1. CDR1 is MNHEY and CDR2 is SMNVEV in the germline V gene (reference sequence). The CDR3 spans 15 residues. V trimming: 4 bases; J trimming: 4 bases; junction bases outside the gene matches: 6. CDR3 DNA sequence: TGTGCCAGCAGTTCCAGGGGGCTGGGGAATCAGCCCCAGCATTTT. It specifies CASSSRGLGNQPQHF.

The rearrangement joins TRBV11-2 to TRBJ2-7; D perhaps matches TRBD1 (6 bases). V dropped 3 bases and J dropped 2 bases, with 14 bases sitting between them. Germline V gene sequence: CDR1 SGHAT, CDR2 FQNNGV. This CDR3 is 15 amino acids long. This CDR3 is CASSLGQGKTYEQYF. CDR3 nucleotide sequence: TGTGCCAGCAGCTTGGGGCAGGGGAAAACCTACGAGCAGTACTTC.

This chain uses TRBV29-1 with TRBJ2-7; the D is unclear. Germline CDR1 SQVTM, CDR2 ANQGSEA. This CDR3 has 11 residues. The V end was cut by 4 bases, the J end by 3 bases, with 7 bases between. Here the CDR3 reads CSVATGYEQYF. CDR3 in DNA: TGCAGCGTTGCGACGGGCTACGAGCAGTACTTC.

The chain links TRBV18 to TRBJ2-7; a possible D gene is TRBD1 (5 bases). CDR1 KGHSH and CDR2 LQKENI come from the germline V gene. The ends were cut back, 3 bases at V and 5 bases at J, with 11 bases in the middle. CDR3 length: 13 amino acids. The CDR3, as DNA: TGTGCCAGCTCACCCCCAGGGCTCAACGAGCAGTACTTC. This sequence encodes CASSPPGLNEQYF.

J is TRBJ2-4 and V is TRBV20-1; possible D gene TRBD2, 6 bases. V was cut by 3 bases and J by 2 bases, with 14 bases left in between. The CDR3 runs 15 residues. Germline V gene data show CDR1 as DFQATT and CDR2 as SNEGSKA (reference sequence). CDR3 nucleotide sequence: TGCAGTGCTAGTTGGGGGGACTTTACCAAAAACATTCAGTACTTC. Translating gives CSASWGDFTKNIQYF.

The rearrangement joins TRBV10-1 to TRBJ1-3; no reliable D call. The CDR3 extends over 16 amino acids. The V and J ends lost 7 bases and 4 bases respectively, with 20 bases between them. Germline V gene lookup returns CDR1 WNHNN and CDR2 SYGVQD (reference sequence). This CDR3 is CASTGGPSPQGNTIYF. CDR3 DNA sequence: TGCGCCAGCACTGGCGGTCCTTCCCCTCAGGGAAACACCATATATTTT.

J is TRBJ1-6 and V is TRBV4-3; D is unresolved. This CDR3 is built from 12 residues. Germline CDR1 reads LGHNA; CDR2 reads YSLEER. The V end lost 6 bases, the J end lost 4 bases, and 4 bases lay between the germline ends. As DNA, the CDR3 is TGCGCCAGCAGACTTTATAATTCACCCCTCCACTTT. Protein sequence: CASRLYNSPLHF.

The chain couples TRBV4-3 to TRBJ2-7; D unclear. CDR1 and CDR2 (germline): LGHNA, YSLEER. The CDR3 is 13 amino acids. With 3 bases removed from V and 4 bases from J, the gap between germline ends came to 10 bases. CDR3 bases: TGCGCCAGCAGCCAGGCTATTCAGTACGAGCAGTACTTC. Amino acid sequence: CASSQAIQYEQYF.

The DNA of the CDR3 is TGTGCCAGCAGCGCTTACAGGGGAAGGACTTTCTTT. Its translation is CASSAYRGRTFF. This chain connects TRBV11-3 to TRBJ1-1, with 7 bases that match TRBD1. V lost 5 bases to trimming and J lost 12 bases; unmatched junction nucleotides: 9. Looked up from germline, CDR1 is SGHNT and CDR2 is YENEEA. CDR3 length: 12 residues.

The rearrangement uses TRBV7-9 and TRBJ2-7, with a possible D match to TRBD1 (6 bases). The CDR3 extends over 12 amino acids. Looked up from germline, CDR1 is SEHNR and CDR2 is FQNEAQ (reference sequence). V shed 6 bases and J shed 4 bases, with 10 bases lying between them. CDR3: CASSQQGYEQYF. CDR3 nucleotides: TGTGCCAGCAGTCAACAGGGTTACGAGCAGTACTTC.

V and J are TRBV29-1 and TRBJ1-2; TRBD1 matches at 9 bases. The ends lost 6 bases at V and 8 bases at J; junction bases unmatched: 22. Germline V lookup: CDR1 SQVTM, CDR2 ANQGSEA. The CDR3 sequence is 17 residues long. The CDR3 DNA reads as TGCAGCGTCGATGAGGGGGACAGGGCGCCCGATAGTAGGGGCTACACCTTC. It codes for CSVDEGDRAPDSRGYTF.